This note documents a single TCR beta chain sequence. Its antigen is unidentified. The CDR3 covers 17 residues. Germline lookup yields CDR1 SGHAT and CDR2 FQNNGV. With 5 bases removed from V and 0 bases from J, the gap between germline ends came to 17 bases. Libraries were prepared by immunoSEQ multiplex PCR; TCRdb keeps only in-frame clonotypes and omits some of them. The data show about 46,000 clones, around 82% seen once. The source of the sample is a study of OX40 agonist ivuxolimab in advanced cancers. Findings and caveats of the study: In the 0.1 to 3.0 mg/kg range, CD4+ and CD8+ blood T cells had expanded clonally by week 6.

Sequences were derived from CD4+ or CD8+ T cells sorted from blood, sampled in a trial of the OX40 agonist ivuxolimab. The clonotype comes from an adult with an advanced solid tumor such as melanoma, head and neck, liver or kidney cancer. V usage is TRBV11-2 and J usage is TRBJ2-1; D might be TRBD2 (7 bases). CDR3 sequence: CASSLTGAGASYNEQFF. The CDR3 nucleotides are TGTGCCAGCAGCCTCACGGGGGCGGGGGCCTCCTACAATGAGCAGTTCTTC.